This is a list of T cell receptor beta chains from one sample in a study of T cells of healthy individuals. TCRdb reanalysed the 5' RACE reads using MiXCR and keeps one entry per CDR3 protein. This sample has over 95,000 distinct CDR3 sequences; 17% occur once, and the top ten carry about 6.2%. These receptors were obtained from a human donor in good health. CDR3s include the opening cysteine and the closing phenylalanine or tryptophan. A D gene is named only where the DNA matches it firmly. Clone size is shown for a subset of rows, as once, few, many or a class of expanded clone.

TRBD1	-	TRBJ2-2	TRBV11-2	CASSSGQGYTGELFF	TGTGCCAGCAGCTCGGGACAGGGATACACCGGGGAGCTGTTTTTT
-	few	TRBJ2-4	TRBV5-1	CASKVSGILAKNIQYF	TGCGCCAGCAAAGTTTCCGGGATACTAGCCAAAAACATTCAGTACTTC
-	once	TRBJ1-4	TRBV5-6	CASSPGPITTEKLFF	TGTGCCAGCAGCCCGGGCCCGATTACCACGGAAAAACTGTTTTTT
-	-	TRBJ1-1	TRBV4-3	CASSPRTGPETEAFF	TGCGCCAGCAGCCCCCGTACAGGGCCGGAGACTGAAGCTTTCTTT
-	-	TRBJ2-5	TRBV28	CASRTQMEETQYF	TGTGCCAGCAGAACCCAGATGGAAGAGACCCAGTACTTC
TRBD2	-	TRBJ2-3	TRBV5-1	CASSGTSGRTDTQYF	TGCGCCAGCAGCGGAACTAGCGGGCGCACAGATACGCAGTATTTT
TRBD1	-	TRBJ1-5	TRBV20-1	CSALATGDNQPQHF	TGCAGTGCCCTAGCGACAGGGGATAATCAGCCCCAGCATTTT
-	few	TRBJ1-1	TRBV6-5	CASSSSGTEAFF	TGTGCCAGCAGTTCCTCTGGCACTGAAGCTTTCTTT
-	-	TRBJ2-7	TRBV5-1	CASTAGVTYEQYF	TGCGCCAGCACGGCAGGGGTAACCTACGAGCAGTACTTC
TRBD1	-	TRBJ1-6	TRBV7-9	CASSLATGVDNSPLHF	TGTGCCAGCAGCTTAGCGACAGGGGTAGATAATTCACCCCTCCACTTT
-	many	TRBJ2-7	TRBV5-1	CASSYQTGVYDEQYF	TGCGCCAGCAGCTACCAAACAGGCGTCTATGACGAGCAGTACTTC
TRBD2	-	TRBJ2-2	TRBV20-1	CSAETGGRNTGELFF	TGCAGTGCTGAAACGGGGGGACGGAACACCGGGGAGCTGTTTTTT
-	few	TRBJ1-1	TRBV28	CASSLWENTEAFF	TGTGCCAGCAGTTTGTGGGAGAACACTGAAGCTTTCTTT
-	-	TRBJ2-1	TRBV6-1	CASSHERTRSIYNEQFF	TGTGCCAGCAGCCACGAGAGGACACGCTCGATCTACAATGAGCAGTTCTTC
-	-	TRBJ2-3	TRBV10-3	CAISEAHRTDTQYF	TGTGCCATCAGTGAAGCGCACCGGACAGATACGCAGTATTTT
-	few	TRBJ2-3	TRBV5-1	CASSKRTDTQYF	TGCGCCAGCAGCAAACGGACAGATACGCAGTATTTT
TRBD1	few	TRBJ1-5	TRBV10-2	CASSDTLQGRRRPQHF	TGCGCCAGCAGCGATACTTTACAGGGGAGAAGGAGGCCCCAGCATTTT
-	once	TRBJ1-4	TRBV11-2	CASSLSSMGEKLFF	TGTGCCAGCAGCTTAAGTTCCATGGGAGAAAAACTGTTTTTT
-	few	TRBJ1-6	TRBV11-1	CASSPDPGPSNSPLHF	TGTGCCAGCAGCCCGGATCCGGGGCCTTCTAATTCACCCCTCCACTTT
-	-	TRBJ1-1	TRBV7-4	CASTSEGGATEAFF	TGTGCCAGCACCTCAGAGGGGGGGGCCACTGAAGCTTTCTTT
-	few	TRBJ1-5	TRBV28	CASKVSDQPQHF	TGTGCCAGCAAGGTTTCCGATCAGCCCCAGCATTTT
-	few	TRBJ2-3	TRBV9	CASSEFSTDTQYF	TGTGCCAGCAGCGAGTTTAGCACAGATACGCAGTATTTT
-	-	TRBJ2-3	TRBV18	CASSPAGRVGTDTQYF	TGTGCCAGCTCACCAGCAGGGAGAGTCGGCACAGATACGCAGTATTTT
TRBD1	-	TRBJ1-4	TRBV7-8	CASSWGTGGGEKLFF	TGTGCCAGCAGCTGGGGCACAGGGGGCGGTGAAAAACTGTTTTTT
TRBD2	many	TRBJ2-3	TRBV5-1	CASSLDLAGGSGYF	TGCGCCAGCAGCTTGGACCTAGCGGGGGGATCCGGTTATTTT
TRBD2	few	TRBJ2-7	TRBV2	CASRPGGWGEQYF	TGTGCCAGCAGGCCGGGAGGCTGGGGAGAGCAGTACTTC